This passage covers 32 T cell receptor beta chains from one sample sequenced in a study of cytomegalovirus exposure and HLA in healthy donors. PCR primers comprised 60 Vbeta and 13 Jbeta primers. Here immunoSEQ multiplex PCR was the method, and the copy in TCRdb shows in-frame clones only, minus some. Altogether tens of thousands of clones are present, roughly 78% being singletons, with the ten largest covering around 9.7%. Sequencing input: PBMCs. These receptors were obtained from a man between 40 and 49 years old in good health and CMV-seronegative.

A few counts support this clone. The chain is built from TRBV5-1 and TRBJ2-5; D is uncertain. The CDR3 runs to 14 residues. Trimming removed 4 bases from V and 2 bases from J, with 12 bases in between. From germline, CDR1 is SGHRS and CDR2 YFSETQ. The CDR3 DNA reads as TGCGCCAGCAGCCCTCCTCCAGATCAAGAGACCCAGTACTTC. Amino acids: CASSPPPDQETQYF.

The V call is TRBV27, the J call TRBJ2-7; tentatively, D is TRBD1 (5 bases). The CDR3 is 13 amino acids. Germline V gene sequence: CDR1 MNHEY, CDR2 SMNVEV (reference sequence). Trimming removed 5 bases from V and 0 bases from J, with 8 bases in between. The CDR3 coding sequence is TGTGCCAGCAGTCCAGGGTCCTCCTACGAGCAGTACTTC. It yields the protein CASSPGSSYEQYF.

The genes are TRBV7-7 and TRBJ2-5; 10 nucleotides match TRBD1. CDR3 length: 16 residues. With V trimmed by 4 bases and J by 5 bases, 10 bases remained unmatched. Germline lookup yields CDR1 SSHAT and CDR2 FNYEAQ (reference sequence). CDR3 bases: TGTGCCAGCAGCTCAGGAACGGGACAGGGGATGGAGACCCAGTACTTC. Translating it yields CASSSGTGQGMETQYF.

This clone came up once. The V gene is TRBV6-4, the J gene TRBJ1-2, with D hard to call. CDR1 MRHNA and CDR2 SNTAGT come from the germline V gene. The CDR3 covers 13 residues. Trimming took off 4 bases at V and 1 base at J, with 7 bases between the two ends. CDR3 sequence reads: CASSAGFNYGYTF. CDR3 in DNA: TGTGCCAGCAGTGCAGGCTTTAACTATGGCTACACCTTC.

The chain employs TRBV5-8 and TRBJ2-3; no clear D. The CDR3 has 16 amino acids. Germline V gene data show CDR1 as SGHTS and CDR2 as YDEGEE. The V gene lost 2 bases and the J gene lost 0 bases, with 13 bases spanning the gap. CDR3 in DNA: TGTGCCAGCAGCTTACTCCGGCAGACTAGCACAGATACGCAGTATTTT. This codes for CASSLLRQTSTDTQYF.

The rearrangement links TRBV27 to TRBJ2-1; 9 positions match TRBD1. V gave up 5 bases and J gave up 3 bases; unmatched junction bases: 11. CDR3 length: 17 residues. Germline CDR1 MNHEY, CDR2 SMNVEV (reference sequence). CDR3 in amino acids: CASSPSPGTGYYNEQFF. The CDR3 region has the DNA TGTGCCAGCAGTCCCTCACCCGGGACAGGGTACTACAATGAGCAGTTCTTC.

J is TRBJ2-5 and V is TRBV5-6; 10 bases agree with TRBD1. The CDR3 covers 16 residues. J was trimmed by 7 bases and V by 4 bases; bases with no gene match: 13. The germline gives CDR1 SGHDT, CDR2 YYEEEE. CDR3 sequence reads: CASSHRTTGGLGTQYF. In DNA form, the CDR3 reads TGTGCCAGCAGCCATAGAACGACAGGGGGCTTAGGGACCCAGTACTTC.

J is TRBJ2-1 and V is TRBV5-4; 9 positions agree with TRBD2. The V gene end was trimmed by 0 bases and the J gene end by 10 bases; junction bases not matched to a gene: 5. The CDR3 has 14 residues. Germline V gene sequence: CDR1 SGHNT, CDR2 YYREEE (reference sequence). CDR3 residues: CASSLASGKEEQFF. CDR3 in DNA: TGTGCCAGCAGCTTGGCTAGCGGGAAGGAAGAGCAGTTCTTC.

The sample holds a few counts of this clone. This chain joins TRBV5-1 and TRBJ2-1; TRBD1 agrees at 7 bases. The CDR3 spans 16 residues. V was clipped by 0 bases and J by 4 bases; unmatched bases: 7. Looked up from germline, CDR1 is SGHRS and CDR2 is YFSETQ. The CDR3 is CASSLAPGQTYNEQFF. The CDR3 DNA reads TGCGCCAGCAGCTTGGCCCCGGGACAGACTTACAATGAGCAGTTCTTC.

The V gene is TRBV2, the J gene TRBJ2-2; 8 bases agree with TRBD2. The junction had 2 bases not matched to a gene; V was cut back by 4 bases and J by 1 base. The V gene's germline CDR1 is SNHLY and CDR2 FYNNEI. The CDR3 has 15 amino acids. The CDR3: CASSASGGNTGELFF. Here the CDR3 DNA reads TGTGCCAGCAGTGCCAGCGGGGGGAACACCGGGGAGCTGTTTTTT.

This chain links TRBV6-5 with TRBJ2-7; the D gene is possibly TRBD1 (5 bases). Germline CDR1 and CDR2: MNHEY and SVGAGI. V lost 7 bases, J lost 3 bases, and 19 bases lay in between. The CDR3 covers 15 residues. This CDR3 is CASNSRTRNLYEQYF. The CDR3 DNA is TGTGCCAGCAACTCCCGGACAAGGAACCTCTACGAGCAGTACTTC.

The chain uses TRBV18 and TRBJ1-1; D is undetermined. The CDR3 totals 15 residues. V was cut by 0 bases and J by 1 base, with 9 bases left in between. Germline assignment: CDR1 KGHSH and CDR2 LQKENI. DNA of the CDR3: TGTGCCAGCTCACCACCTCCGGGGTGGAACACTGAAGCTTTCTTT. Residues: CASSPPPGWNTEAFF.

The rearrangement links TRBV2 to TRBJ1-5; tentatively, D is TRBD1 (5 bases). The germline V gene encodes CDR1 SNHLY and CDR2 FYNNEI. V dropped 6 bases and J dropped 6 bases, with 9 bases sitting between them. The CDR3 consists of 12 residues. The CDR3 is CASRGHGQPQHF. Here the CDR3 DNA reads TGTGCCAGCAGGGGGCACGGTCAGCCCCAGCATTTT. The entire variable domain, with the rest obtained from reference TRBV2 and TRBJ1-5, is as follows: EPEVTQTPSHQVTQMGQEVILRCVPISNHLYFYWYRQILGQKVEFLVSFYNNEISEKSEIFDDQFSVERPDGSNFTLKIRSTKLEDSAMYFCASRGHGQPQHFGDGTRLSIL.

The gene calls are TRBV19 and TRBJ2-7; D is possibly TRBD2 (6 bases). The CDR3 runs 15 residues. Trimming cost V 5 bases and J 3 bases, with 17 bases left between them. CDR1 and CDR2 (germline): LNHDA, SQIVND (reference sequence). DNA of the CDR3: TGTGCCAGTAGTTCCATAGCGGACGAAGTCTACGAGCAGTACTTC. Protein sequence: CASSSIADEVYEQYF.

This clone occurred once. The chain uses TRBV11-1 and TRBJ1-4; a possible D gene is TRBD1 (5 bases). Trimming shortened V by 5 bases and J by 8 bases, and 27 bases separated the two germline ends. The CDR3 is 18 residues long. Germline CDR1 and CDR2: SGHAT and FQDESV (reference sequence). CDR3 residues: CASSTRQRSRLGHEKLFF. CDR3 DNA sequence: TGTGCCAGCAGCACCCGCCAGAGGTCACGCCTTGGACACGAAAAACTGTTTTTT.

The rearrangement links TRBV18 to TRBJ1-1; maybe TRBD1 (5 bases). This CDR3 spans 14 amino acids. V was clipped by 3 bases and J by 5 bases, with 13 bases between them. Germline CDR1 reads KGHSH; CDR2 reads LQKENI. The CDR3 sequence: CASSPTDIRTEAFF. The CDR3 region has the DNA TGTGCCAGCTCACCCACGGACATAAGGACTGAAGCTTTCTTT.

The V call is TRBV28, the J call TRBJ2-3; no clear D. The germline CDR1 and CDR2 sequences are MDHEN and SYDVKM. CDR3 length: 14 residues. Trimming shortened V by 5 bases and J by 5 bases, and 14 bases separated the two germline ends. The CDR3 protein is CASSLFSPRDTQYF. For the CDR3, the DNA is TGTGCCAGCAGTCTATTCTCCCCCCGAGATACGCAGTATTTT. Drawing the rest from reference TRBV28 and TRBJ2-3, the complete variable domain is DVKVTQSSRYLVKRTGEKVFLECVQDMDHENMFWYRQDPGLGLRLIYFSYDVKMKEKGDIPEGYSVSREKKERFSLILESASTNQTSMYLCASSLFSPRDTQYFGPGTRLTVL.

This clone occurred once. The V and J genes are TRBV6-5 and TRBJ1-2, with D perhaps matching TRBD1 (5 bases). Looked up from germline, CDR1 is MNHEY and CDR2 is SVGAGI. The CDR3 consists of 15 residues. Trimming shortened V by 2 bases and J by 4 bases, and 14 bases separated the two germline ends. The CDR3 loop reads CASSYGKEQAYGYTF. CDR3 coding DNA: TGTGCCAGCAGTTACGGAAAAGAACAGGCCTATGGCTACACCTTC.

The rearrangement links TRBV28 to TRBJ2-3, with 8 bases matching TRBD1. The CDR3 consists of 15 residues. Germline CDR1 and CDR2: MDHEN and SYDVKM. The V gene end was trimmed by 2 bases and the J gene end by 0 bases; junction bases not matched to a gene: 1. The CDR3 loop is CASSLQGASTDTQYF. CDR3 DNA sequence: TGTGCCAGCAGTTTACAGGGGGCTAGCACAGATACGCAGTATTTT.

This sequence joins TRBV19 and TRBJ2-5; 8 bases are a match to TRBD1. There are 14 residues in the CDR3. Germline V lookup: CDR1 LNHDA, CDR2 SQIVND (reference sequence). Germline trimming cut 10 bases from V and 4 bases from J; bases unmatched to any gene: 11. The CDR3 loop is CATRPGGQVETQYF. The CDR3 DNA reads TGTGCCACGAGGCCCGGGGGACAGGTAGAGACCCAGTACTTC. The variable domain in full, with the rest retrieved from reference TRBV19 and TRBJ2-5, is DGGITQSPKYLFRKEGQNVTLSCEQNLNHDAMYWYRQDPGQGLRLIYYSQIVNDFQKGDIAEGYSVSREKKESFPLTVTSAQKNPTAFYLCATRPGGQVETQYFGPGTRLLVL.

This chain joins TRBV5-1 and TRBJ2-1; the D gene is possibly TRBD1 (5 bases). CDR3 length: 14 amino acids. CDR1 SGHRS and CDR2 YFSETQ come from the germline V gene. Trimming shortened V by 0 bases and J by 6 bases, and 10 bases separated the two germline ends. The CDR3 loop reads CASSLEGSGNEQFF. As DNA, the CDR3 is TGCGCCAGCAGCTTGGAGGGGTCAGGCAATGAGCAGTTCTTC.

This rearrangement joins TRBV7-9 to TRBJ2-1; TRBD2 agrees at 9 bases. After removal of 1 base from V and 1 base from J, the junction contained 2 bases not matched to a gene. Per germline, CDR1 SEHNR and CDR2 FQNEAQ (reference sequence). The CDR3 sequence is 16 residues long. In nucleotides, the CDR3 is TGTGCCAGCAGCTTAGTTAGCGGGAGTTCCTACAATGAGCAGTTCTTC. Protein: CASSLVSGSSYNEQFF.

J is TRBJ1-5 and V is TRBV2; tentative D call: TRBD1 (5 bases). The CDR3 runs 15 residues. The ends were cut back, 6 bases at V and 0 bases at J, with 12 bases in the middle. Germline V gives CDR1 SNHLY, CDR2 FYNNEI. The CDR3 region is CASRPDSNSNQPQHF. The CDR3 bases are TGTGCCAGCAGGCCCGACAGCAATAGCAATCAGCCCCAGCATTTT.

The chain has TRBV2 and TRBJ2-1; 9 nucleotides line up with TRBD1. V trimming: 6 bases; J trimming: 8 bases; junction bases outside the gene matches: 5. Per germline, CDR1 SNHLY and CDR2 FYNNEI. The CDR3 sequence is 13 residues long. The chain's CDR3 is CASRTGGRDEQFF. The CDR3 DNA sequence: TGTGCCAGCAGGACAGGGGGTCGAGATGAGCAGTTCTTC.

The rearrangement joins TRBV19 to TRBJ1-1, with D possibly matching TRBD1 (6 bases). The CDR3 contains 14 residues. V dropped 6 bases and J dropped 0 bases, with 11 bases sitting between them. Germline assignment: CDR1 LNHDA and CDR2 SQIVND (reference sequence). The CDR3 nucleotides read TGTGCCAGTAGACAGGGCCTCATGAACACTGAAGCTTTCTTT. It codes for CASRQGLMNTEAFF.

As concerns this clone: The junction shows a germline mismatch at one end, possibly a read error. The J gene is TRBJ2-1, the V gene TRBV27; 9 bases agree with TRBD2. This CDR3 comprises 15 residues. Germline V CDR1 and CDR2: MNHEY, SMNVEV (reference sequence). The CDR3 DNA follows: TGTGCCAGCAGTTTCTATCTAGCGGGGAACAATGGGCAGTTCTTC. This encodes CASSFYLAGNNGQFF.

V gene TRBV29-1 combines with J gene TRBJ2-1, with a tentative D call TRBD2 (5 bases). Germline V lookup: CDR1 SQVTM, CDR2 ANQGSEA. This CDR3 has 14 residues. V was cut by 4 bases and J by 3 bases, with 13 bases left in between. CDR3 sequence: CSVGGTAGYNEQFF. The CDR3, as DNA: TGCAGCGTTGGGGGTACGGCGGGCTACAATGAGCAGTTCTTC.

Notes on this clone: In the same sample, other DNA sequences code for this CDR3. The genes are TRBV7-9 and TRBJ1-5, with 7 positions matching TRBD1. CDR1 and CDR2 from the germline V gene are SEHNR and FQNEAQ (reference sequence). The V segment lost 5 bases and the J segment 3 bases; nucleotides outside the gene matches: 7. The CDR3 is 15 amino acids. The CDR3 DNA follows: TGTGCCAGCAGCCCCGGACAGGATGCCAATCAGCCCCAGCATTTT. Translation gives CASSPGQDANQPQHF.

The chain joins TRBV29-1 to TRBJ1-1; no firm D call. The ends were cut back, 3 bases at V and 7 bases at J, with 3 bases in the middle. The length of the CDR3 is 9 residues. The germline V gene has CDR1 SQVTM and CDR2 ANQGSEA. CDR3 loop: CSVDREAFF. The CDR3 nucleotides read TGCAGCGTTGACCGTGAAGCTTTCTTT.

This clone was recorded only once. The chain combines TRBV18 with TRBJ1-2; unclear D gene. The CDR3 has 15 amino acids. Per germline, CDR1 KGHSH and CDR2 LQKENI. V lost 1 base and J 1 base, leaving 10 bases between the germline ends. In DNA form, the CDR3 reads TGTGCCAGCTCACCACGGGCAGATTATAACTATGGCTACACCTTC. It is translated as CASSPRADYNYGYTF. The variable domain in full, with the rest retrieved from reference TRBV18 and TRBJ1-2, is NAGVMQNPRHLVRRRGQEARLRCSPMKGHSHVYWYRQLPEEGLKFMVYLQKENIIDESGMPKERFSAEFPKEGPSILRIQQVVRGDSAAYFCASSPRADYNYGYTFGSGTRLTVV.

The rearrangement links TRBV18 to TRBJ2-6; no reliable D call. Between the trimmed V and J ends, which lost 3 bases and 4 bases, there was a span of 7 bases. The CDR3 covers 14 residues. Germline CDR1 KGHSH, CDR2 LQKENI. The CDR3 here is CASSPARGANVLTF. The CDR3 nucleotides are TGTGCCAGCTCACCCGCGAGGGGGGCCAACGTCCTGACTTTC.

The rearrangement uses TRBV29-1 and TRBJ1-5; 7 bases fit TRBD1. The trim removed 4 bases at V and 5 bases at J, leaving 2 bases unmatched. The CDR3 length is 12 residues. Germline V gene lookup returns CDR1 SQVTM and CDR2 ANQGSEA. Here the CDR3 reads CSVGGGDQPQHF. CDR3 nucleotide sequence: TGCAGCGTTGGAGGGGGCGATCAGCCCCAGCATTTT.